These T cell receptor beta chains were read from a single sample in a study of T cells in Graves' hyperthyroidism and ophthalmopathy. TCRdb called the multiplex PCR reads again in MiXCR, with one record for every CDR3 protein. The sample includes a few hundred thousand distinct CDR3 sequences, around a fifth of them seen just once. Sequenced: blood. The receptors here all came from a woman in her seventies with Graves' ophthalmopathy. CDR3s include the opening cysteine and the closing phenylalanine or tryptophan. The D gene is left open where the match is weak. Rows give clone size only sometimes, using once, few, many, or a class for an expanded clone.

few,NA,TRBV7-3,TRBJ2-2,TGTGCCAGCAGGAAAAGGCAGGGAGTTGGCGGTCCCGGGGAGCTGTTTTTT,CASRKRQGVGGPGELFF
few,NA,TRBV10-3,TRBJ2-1,TGTGCCATCAGTGAGGGTGGGATCTACAATGAGCAGTTCTTC,CAISEGGIYNEQFF
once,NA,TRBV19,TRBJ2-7,TGTGCCAGTGGGGACACTACCTACGAGCAGTACTTC,CASGDTTYEQYF
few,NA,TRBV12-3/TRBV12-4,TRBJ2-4,TGTGCCAGCACCCCCCCCAGACGGCGGGACATTCAGTACTTC,CASTPPRRRDIQYF
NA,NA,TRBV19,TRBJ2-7,TGTGCCAGTAGTATCACTGGCGGGATAGGGCTCAACGAGCAGTACTTC,CASSITGGIGLNEQYF
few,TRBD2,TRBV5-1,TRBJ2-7,TGCGCCAGCAGCCCGCGGACTAGCGGGCCGTACGAGCAGTACTTC,CASSPRTSGPYEQYF
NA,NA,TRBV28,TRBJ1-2,TGTGCCAGCAGTCCGCCCCCCGCATCCCCTGGCTACACCTTC,CASSPPPASPGYTF
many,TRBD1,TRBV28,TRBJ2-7,TGTGCCAGCAGTTCCGTAGGACAGGGACTTTCCTACGAGCAGTACTTC,CASSSVGQGLSYEQYF
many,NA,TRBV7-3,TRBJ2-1,TGTGCCAGCAGCTTAACTAGCGGCCCCTACAATGAGCAGTTCTTC,CASSLTSGPYNEQFF
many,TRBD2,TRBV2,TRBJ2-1,TGTGCCAGCCAACCACTAGCGGGAGGTTACAATGAGCAGTTCTTC,CASQPLAGGYNEQFF
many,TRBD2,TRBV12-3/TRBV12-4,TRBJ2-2,TGTGCCAGCAGTTCGGGACTAGCGGGAGGGAACGGGGAGCTGTTTTTT,CASSSGLAGGNGELFF
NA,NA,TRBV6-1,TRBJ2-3,TGTGCCAGCAGGGGGACTGATCAAGATACGCAGTATTTT,CASRGTDQDTQYF
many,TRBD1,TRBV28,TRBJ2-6,TGTGCCAGCAGCACAGGGGCACTCTCTGGGGCCAACGTCCTGACTTTC,CASSTGALSGANVLTF
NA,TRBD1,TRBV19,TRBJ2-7,TGTGCCAGTAAGAACACAGGGGTGGCCTACGAGCAGTACTTC,CASKNTGVAYEQYF
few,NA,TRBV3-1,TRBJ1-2,TGTGCCAGCACGAGCCAATGGGGTGGCTACACCTTC,CASTSQWGGYTF
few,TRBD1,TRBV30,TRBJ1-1,TGTGCCTGGAGTGTAAAATACAGGGGGCGATCTGAAGCTTTCTTT,CAWSVKYRGRSEAFF
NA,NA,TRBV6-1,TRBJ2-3,TGTGCCAGCAGTGAGTCCCTTTCTACGCAGTATTTT,CASSESLSTQYF
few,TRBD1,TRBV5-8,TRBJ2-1,TGTGCCAGCAGCCCCAGGGGGCTCGGGCGAAGTGAGCAGTTCTTC,CASSPRGLGRSEQFF
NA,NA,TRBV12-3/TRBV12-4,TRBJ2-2,TGTGCCAGCACCCCGTCTCCGGGGGAGCTGTTTTTT,CASTPSPGELFF
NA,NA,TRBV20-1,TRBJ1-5,TGCAGTGCCCTGAGCGGGGAGTTCGACAGTCAGCCCCAGCATTTT,CSALSGEFDSQPQHF
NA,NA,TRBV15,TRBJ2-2,TGTGCCACCAGCAGAGCGGGCCAGGGCGGGACCGGGGAGCTGTTTTTT,CATSRAGQGGTGELFF
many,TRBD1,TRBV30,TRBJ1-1,TGTGCCTGGACCGCAGACAGGGCCACTGAAGCTTTCTTT,CAWTADRATEAFF
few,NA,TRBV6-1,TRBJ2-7,TGTGCCAGCAGTCCAACCTTGGGAACTTACGAGCAGTACTTC,CASSPTLGTYEQYF
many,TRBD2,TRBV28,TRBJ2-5,TGTGCCAGCAGTTCCCGACTAGCGGGAGGGCTTGAGACCCAGTACTTC,CASSSRLAGGLETQYF
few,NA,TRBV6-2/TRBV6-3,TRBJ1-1,TGTGCCAGCAGTTACAAAGAGGGGACGGAAGCTTTCTTT,CASSYKEGTEAFF
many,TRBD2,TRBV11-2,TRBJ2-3,TGTGCCAGCAGCTCGGAGCGGGAGTCCCGCACAGATACGCAGTATTTT,CASSSERESRTDTQYF
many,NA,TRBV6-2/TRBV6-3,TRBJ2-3,TGTGCCAGCAGTTACCGGCGGGCCGCAGATACGCAGTATTTT,CASSYRRAADTQYF
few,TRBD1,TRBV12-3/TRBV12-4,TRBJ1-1,TGTGCCAGCAGTTTTTGGACAGGGAGGGCTGAAGCTTTCTTT,CASSFWTGRAEAFF
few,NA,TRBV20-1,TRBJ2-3,TGCAGTGCCCTACAGGGCGGAATAAGCACAGATACGCAGTATTTT,CSALQGGISTDTQYF
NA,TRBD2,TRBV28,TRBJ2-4,TGTGCCTCCTCAGGACTAGCGGAAAACATTCAGTACTTC,CASSGLAENIQYF